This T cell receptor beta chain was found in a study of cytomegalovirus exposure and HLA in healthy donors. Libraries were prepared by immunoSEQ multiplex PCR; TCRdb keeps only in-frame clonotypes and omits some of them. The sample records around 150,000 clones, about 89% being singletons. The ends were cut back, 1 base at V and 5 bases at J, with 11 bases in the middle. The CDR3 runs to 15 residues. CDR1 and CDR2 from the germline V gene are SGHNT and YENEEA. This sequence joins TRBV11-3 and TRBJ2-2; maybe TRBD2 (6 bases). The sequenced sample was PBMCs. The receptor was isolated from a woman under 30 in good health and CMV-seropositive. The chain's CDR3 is CASSLGWRDTGELFF. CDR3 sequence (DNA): TGTGCCAGCAGCTTAGGTTGGCGGGATACCGGGGAGCTGTTTTTT.